The T cell receptor beta chain described here comes from a study of T cell responses to AZD1222 COVID-19 vaccine. Clones were read by immunoSEQ multiplex PCR, and TCRdb kept only the in-frame ones, dropping some. The repertoire has 150,000 to 200,000 clones, roughly 93% of them found once; the top ten carry 3.5% to 4.5%. V dropped 5 bases and J dropped 3 bases, with 13 bases sitting between them. Germline-derived CDR1 and CDR2 are SGHAT and FQNNGV. The CDR3 contains 14 residues. This clone occurred once. V gene TRBV11-2 combines with J gene TRBJ1-2; no reliable D call. This specimen was peripheral blood, taken on day 0 of AZD1222 vaccination. This receptor was taken from an adult in good health. CDR3: CASSPRNWDYGYTF. The DNA for the CDR3 is TGTGCCAGCAGCCCTAGGAACTGGGACTATGGCTACACCTTC.